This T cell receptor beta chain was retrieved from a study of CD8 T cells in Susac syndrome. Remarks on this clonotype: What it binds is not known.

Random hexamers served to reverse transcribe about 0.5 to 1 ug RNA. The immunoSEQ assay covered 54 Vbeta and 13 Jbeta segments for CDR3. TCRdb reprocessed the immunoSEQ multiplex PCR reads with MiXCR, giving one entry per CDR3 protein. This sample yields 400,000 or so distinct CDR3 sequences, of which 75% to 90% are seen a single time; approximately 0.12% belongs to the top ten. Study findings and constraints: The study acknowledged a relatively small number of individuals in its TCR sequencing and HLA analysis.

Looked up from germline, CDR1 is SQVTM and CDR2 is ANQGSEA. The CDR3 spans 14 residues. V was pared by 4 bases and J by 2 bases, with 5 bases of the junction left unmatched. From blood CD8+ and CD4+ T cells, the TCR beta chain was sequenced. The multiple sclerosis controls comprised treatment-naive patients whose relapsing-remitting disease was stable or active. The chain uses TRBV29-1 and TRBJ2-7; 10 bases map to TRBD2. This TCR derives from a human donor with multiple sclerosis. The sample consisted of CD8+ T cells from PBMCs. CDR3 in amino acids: CSVVLAGPTYEQYF. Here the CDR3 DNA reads TGCAGCGTTGTACTAGCGGGGCCAACCTACGAGCAGTACTTC.